These 24 T cell receptor beta chains were sequenced from one sample in a study of tumor-infiltrating lymphocytes in primary liver carcinoma. The approximately 17-34 mg bulk tissue piece was not sorted before simultaneous RNA and DNA extraction. A constant-region primer served to make TCR beta cDNA from 500 to 550 ng total RNA. ARM-PCR was slightly modified, and three nested multiplex PCR rounds with it gave rise to the TCR beta libraries. It was with TRBV1-TRBV30 forward primers and a C-beta reverse primer that the first two PCR rounds were run, at roughly 10 cycles each. TCRdb itself ran the multiplex PCR reads through MiXCR, one entry per CDR3 protein. The sample shows 45,000 or so distinct CDR3 sequences, roughly 74% of them seen only once. The sequencing sample was made of tumor-adjacent normal liver tissue. These receptors all stem from a woman aged 25-40 years with primary liver carcinoma and hepatitis B virus infection.

This chain joins TRBV12-5 and TRBJ2-1; 11 positions match TRBD2. Germline trimming cut 7 bases from V and 5 bases from J; bases unmatched to any gene: 7. This CDR3 comprises 15 residues. Germline V gives CDR1 LGHNT, CDR2 FRNRAP. CDR3 sequence reads: CASAQTSGTHNEQFF. CDR3 bases: TGTGCTAGTGCACAGACTAGCGGGACTCACAATGAGCAGTTCTTC.

This clonotype was counted at least ten times. The V call is TRBV12-3 or TRBV12-4, the J call TRBJ2-1; D may match TRBD1 or TRBD2 (5 bases each). CDR3 length equals 14 residues. The V gene lost 3 bases and the J gene lost 7 bases, with 13 bases spanning the gap. The CDR3 DNA reads TGTGCCAGCAGTTTGGGGGAGATGATGAATGAGCAGTTCTTC. As protein: CASSLGEMMNEQFF.

As for this clonotype: An end of the junction does not agree with germline; a read error may underlie this. The chain couples TRBV12-3 or TRBV12-4 to TRBJ1-1, with D maybe TRBD1 (5 bases). The CDR3 covers 14 residues. CDR3 coding DNA: TGTGCCAGCAGTTTGGGTGGGGGTGACACTAAAGCTTTCTTT. It encodes CASSLGGGDTKAFF.

As for this clonotype: Possible read error: a much larger clone is one base away. J is TRBJ1-2 and V is TRBV10-3; D ambiguous. CDR1 ENHRY and CDR2 SYGVKD come from the germline V gene. The CDR3 extends over 12 amino acids. CDR3 sequence (DNA): TGTACCACCCCTGATGGGCTGTATGGCTACACCTTC. This codes for CTTPDGLYGYTF.

This clonotype was seen more than once but under ten times. This may stem from a read error, because a much larger clone lies one nucleotide away. This chain connects TRBV12-3 or TRBV12-4 to TRBJ2-5; D perhaps matches TRBD2 (6 bases). The CDR3 covers 12 residues. CDR3 DNA sequence: TGTGTCAGCAGGAGGGGCTTGGAGACCCAGTACTTC. This codes for CVSRRGLETQYF.

Comment on this clonotype: Relative to the germline gene, one junction end is altered; a read error may explain this. The chain links TRBV11-2 to TRBJ2-2; possibly TRBD2 for D (5 bases). The CDR3 sequence is 12 residues long. Germline lookup yields CDR1 SGHAT and CDR2 FQNNGV. CDR3 DNA sequence: TGTACCAGCAGCTTAATTGCCGGGGAGTTGTTTTTT. Translation: CTSSLIAGELFF.

In the case of this clonotype: Here the CDR3 omits its conserved ending phenylalanine or tryptophan, so a read error is the likely source. CDR3 sequence (DNA): TGCGTCAGTAGCCACACAGAGTTGGTCAATGAGCAGTTCCTC. This codes for CVSSHTELVNEQFL. The J gene is TRBJ2-1, the V gene TRBV4-3; D is undetermined. The CDR3 length is 14 residues. CDR1 and CDR2 (germline): LGHNA, YSLEER.

Remarks on this clonotype: With a much larger clone just one base away, this may be a read error. The CDR3 does not end in the conserved phenylalanine or tryptophan, so this is likely a read error. The V call is TRBV24-1, the J call TRBJ2-7, with a weak D call TRBD2 (6 bases). The CDR3 sequence is 15 residues long. The V end was cut by 5 bases, the J end by 4 bases, with 17 bases between. CDR1 is KGHDR and CDR2 is SFDVKD in the germline V gene. The CDR3 protein is CATSAPGRAGYEQYI. The CDR3 DNA is TGTGCCACCAGTGCCCCCGGCAGGGCGGGGTACGAGCAGTACATC.

Comment on this clonotype: An end of the junction does not agree with germline; a read error may underlie this. The gene calls are TRBV4-1 and TRBJ2-1, with D possibly being TRBD1 (6 bases). Germline CDR1 reads MGHRA; CDR2 reads YSYEKL. The CDR3 length is 16 residues. CDR3 in amino acids: CSSSQDPGQGENEQFF. CDR3 DNA: TGCTCCAGCAGCCAAGATCCGGGACAAGGGGAGAATGAGCAGTTCTTC.

This clonotype occurred once. The CDR3 DNA sequence: TGTACCAACAGTTTAGGGGACAGGGACCTAGAGACCCAGTACTTC. This sequence encodes CTNSLGDRDLETQYF. The rearrangement uses TRBV12-3 or TRBV12-4 and TRBJ2-5; 9 bases match TRBD1. This CDR3 is 15 amino acids long.

The chain has TRBV12-3 or TRBV12-4 and TRBJ1-1; D perhaps matches TRBD1 (5 bases). With 5 bases removed from V and 4 bases from J, the gap between germline ends came to 14 bases. The CDR3 is made up of 14 amino acids. CDR3 nucleotide sequence: TGTGCCAGCAGTCCGGGACCGGGAAGCACTGAAGCTTTCTTT. Translated: CASSPGPGSTEAFF.

In regard to this clonotype: A much bigger clone sits one base away, suggesting this may be a read error. Because it lacks the conserved phenylalanine or tryptophan at the end, this CDR3 is likely a read error. This sequence joins TRBV28 and TRBJ2-5; D is uncertain. Germline V CDR1 and CDR2: MDHEN, SYDVKM. This CDR3 is built from 11 residues. Trimming left V 3 bases short and J 4 bases short, with 3 bases between. The CDR3 loop is CASSFGETQYL. The DNA of the CDR3 is TGTGCCAGCAGTTTTGGAGAGACCCAGTACCTC.

The rearrangement links TRBV5-5 to TRBJ2-1; 11 bases align to TRBD2. Germline V gene data show CDR1 as SGHKS and CDR2 as YYEKEE (reference sequence). The length of the CDR3 is 15 residues. After removal of 10 bases from V and 5 bases from J, the junction contained 11 bases not matched to a gene. CDR3 residues: CAGTPGLAEHNEQFF. Here the CDR3 DNA reads TGTGCCGGCACCCCGGGACTAGCGGAACACAATGAGCAGTTCTTC.

This clonotype showed up just a few times. In DNA form, the CDR3 reads TGCGCCAGCAGCCAAGATCCCTACTCAGAATACAATGAGCAGTTCTTC. It encodes CASSQDPYSEYNEQFF. The V gene is TRBV4-3, the J gene TRBJ2-1, with unresolved D. Between the trimmed V and J ends, which lost 0 bases and 4 bases, there was a span of 13 bases. CDR1 and CDR2 (germline): LGHNA, YSLEER. This CDR3 has 16 residues.

The rearrangement uses TRBV25-1 and TRBJ2-5, with D possibly matching TRBD2 (6 bases). The CDR3 covers 15 residues. Germline assignment: CDR1 MGHDK and CDR2 SYGVNS. Trimming left V 3 bases short and J 2 bases short, with 13 bases between. CDR3 coding DNA: TGTGCCAGCAGTGACTGGGGACTGCTGCAAGAGACCCAGTACTTC. This sequence encodes CASSDWGLLQETQYF. The variable domain in full, with the rest retrieved from reference TRBV25-1 and TRBJ2-5, is EADIYQTPRYLVIGTGKKITLECSQTMGHDKMYWYQQDPGMELHLIHYSYGVNSTEKGDLSSESTVSRIRTEHFPLTLESARPSHTSQYLCASSDWGLLQETQYFGPGTRLLVL.

Points on this clonotype: At one end the junction does not follow the germline gene, possibly because of a read error. This sequence joins TRBV6-5 and TRBJ1-6, with D possibly TRBD1 on 5 matching bases. This CDR3 comprises 15 residues. Germline CDR1 is MNHEY and CDR2 is SVGAGI. CDR3 DNA sequence: TGCGCCAGCAGGGAAAGGAGTACCCCCCTTTCACCCCTCAACTTT. This encodes CASRERSTPLSPLNF.

By proportion, this clonotype is medium-sized (0.01 to 0.1%). The chain couples TRBV4-2 to TRBJ1-1; no firm D call. V gave up 0 bases and J gave up 1 base, with 9 bases separating them. CDR1 LGHNA and CDR2 YNFKEQ come from the germline V gene. The CDR3 runs to 15 residues. The CDR3 protein is CASSQDMGGNTEAFF. CDR3 nucleotide sequence: TGTGCCAGCAGCCAAGATATGGGCGGGAACACTGAAGCTTTCTTT.

Details on this clonotype: This likely comes from a read error, as the CDR3 has no conserved phenylalanine or tryptophan at its end. The CDR3 coding sequence is TGTGCCAGCAGCTTGGGGACGGGCTCTGTAAACACCATATATCTT. Protein sequence: CASSLGTGSVNTIYL. The chain is built from TRBV5-8 and TRBJ1-3; D remains unclear. This CDR3 has 15 residues. Looked up from germline, CDR1 is SGHTS and CDR2 is YDEGEE.

Worth noting for this clonotype: A read error may account for a junction end that differs from germline. The genes are TRBV11-2 and TRBJ1-1; D unresolved. The CDR3 totals 14 residues. Germline V gene sequence: CDR1 SGHAT, CDR2 FQNNGV. The CDR3 nucleotides read TGTGTCAGTAGCTTAAACCAAGGTAACACTGAAGCTCTCTTT. This codes for CVSSLNQGNTEALF.

To note about this clonotype: The CDR3 carries no conserved terminal phenylalanine or tryptophan, so it likely arises from a read error. The rearrangement uses TRBV11-2 and TRBJ2-1; 7 nucleotides agree with TRBD2. The CDR3 sequence is 14 residues long. Germline values: CDR1 SGHAT, CDR2 FQNNGV. DNA of the CDR3: TGTGCCTGCAGCCCCGGGGGGACGTGGAATGAGCAGTTCTTA. This sequence encodes CACSPGGTWNEQFL.

The sample holds many counts of this clonotype. This chain joins TRBV11-2 and TRBJ2-3; no reliable D call. The CDR3 covers 15 residues. Germline-derived CDR1 and CDR2 are SGHAT and FQNNGV. With 4 bases removed from V and 0 bases from J, the gap between germline ends came to 11 bases. This CDR3 is CASSSQLASTDTQYF. DNA of the CDR3: TGTGCCAGCAGCTCGCAATTAGCTAGCACAGATACGCAGTATTTT. Using reference TRBV11-2 and TRBJ2-3 for the parts outside the CDR3, the full variable domain is EAGVAQSPRYKIIEKRQSVAFWCNPISGHATLYWYQQILGQGPKLLIQFQNNGVVDDSQLPKDRFSAERLKGVDSTLKIQPAKLEDSAVYLCASSSQLASTDTQYFGPGTRLTVL.

This clonotype has a count of ten or more. The rearrangement links TRBV7-3 to TRBJ2-6, with D possibly being TRBD1 (6 bases). Between the trimmed V and J ends, which lost 3 bases and 4 bases, there was a span of 10 bases. CDR3 length: 15 residues. The germline gives CDR1 SGHTA, CDR2 FQGTGA. The CDR3 coding sequence is TGTGCCAGCAGCTTCCCAGGGGAAGGGGCCAACGTCCTGACTTTC. Translated, it gives CASSFPGEGANVLTF. The variable domain in full, with the rest retrieved from reference TRBV7-3 and TRBJ2-6, is GAGVSQTPSNKVTEKGKYVELRCDPISGHTALYWYRQSLGQGPEFLIYFQGTGAADDSGLPNDRFFAVRPEGSVSTLKIQRTERGDSAVYLCASSFPGEGANVLTFGAGSRLTVL.

In the case of this clonotype: An end of the junction does not agree with germline; a read error may underlie this. The chain couples TRBV11-2 to TRBJ2-5, with a possible D match to TRBD2 (6 bases). The CDR3 runs to 16 residues. Germline V lookup: CDR1 SGHAT, CDR2 FQNNGV. The CDR3 DNA sequence: TGTGCCAGCAGCTTCCGGGTGGGGATAGCGGAAGAGACCCATTACTTC. This translates into CASSFRVGIAEETHYF.

This clonotype was seen many times. CDR3 sequence: CASSFVVAGRNEQFF. In DNA, the CDR3 is TGTGCCAGCAGTTTCGTGGTAGCGGGACGCAATGAGCAGTTCTTC. The J gene is TRBJ2-1, the V gene TRBV28; TRBD2 agrees at 8 bases. Germline CDR1 is MDHEN and CDR2 is SYDVKM. J gave up 6 bases and V 3 bases, and 7 bases lay outside the gene matches. The CDR3 length is 15 residues.